This TCR beta chain was sequenced in a study of CD8 T cells in ankylosing spondylitis. General study findings and limits: It appeared that ankylosing spondylitis blood was characterized by a TCR beta motif of several highly homologous variants.

The V gene end was trimmed by 2 bases and the J gene end by 4 bases; junction bases not matched to a gene: 8. CDR3 size: 16 residues. Germline CDR1 reads SGHVS; CDR2 reads FQNEAQ. TCR beta libraries were made by quantitative 5'-RACE with molecular barcodes. One entry per CDR3 protein, called by TCRdb with MiXCR from the 5' RACE reads. The table lists 200,000 to 250,000 distinct CDR3 sequences, more than 5.5% of them singletons, with 11% to 15% in the top ten. This clonotype has ten or more counts. The antigen is undetermined. This TCR came from a male donor with ankylosing spondylitis. Sample: blood, either unsorted or a sorted T cell fraction (not recorded which). The chain uses TRBV7-8 and TRBJ2-3, with 8 bases matching TRBD2. CDR3 sequence: CASSLLAGLPADTQYF. In DNA, the CDR3 is TGTGCCAGCAGCTTACTAGCGGGCTTGCCGGCAGATACGCAGTATTTT. The full variable domain, completed using reference TRBV7-8 and TRBJ2-3, is GAGVSQSPRYKVAKRGQDVALRCDPISGHVSLFWYQQALGQGPEFLTYFQNEAQLDKSGLPSDRFFAERPEGSVSTLKIQRTQQEDSAVYLCASSLLAGLPADTQYFGPGTRLTVL.